A selection of T cell receptor beta chains follows, all from one sample in a study of control samples from healthy donors and cancer patients. Sequenced by immunoSEQ multiplex PCR; TCRdb stores in-frame clones only, minus some. The data hold about 180,000 clones, with around nine tenths observed a single time. Sequencing was performed on blood. These receptors came from a man aged 30 to 39 in good health. The CDR3 runs from the conserved cysteine through the conserved F or W. Each record gives: D gene, V gene, J gene, CDR3 protein, CDR3 DNA. The D gene is left open where the match is weak.

>-|TRBV2|TRBJ1-5
CASSRTARNQPQHF
TGTGCCAGCAGTCGGACCGCTCGGAATCAGCCCCAGCATTTT
>-|TRBV7-2|TRBJ1-2
CASSLSVGANYGYTF
TGTGCCAGCAGCTTATCTGTCGGAGCCAACTATGGCTACACCTTC
>TRBD1|TRBV5-4|TRBJ2-7
CASSPDRGDEEQYF
TGTGCCAGCAGCCCGGACAGGGGGGATGAGGAGCAGTACTTC
>TRBD1|TRBV5-6|TRBJ1-4
CASSFADRGPNEKLFF
TGTGCCAGCAGCTTTGCCGACAGGGGCCCAAATGAAAAACTGTTTTTT
>-|TRBV19|TRBJ2-3
CASSIGTEGPYF
TGTGCCAGTAGTATAGGGACAGAGGGTCCGTATTTT
>-|TRBV6-2/TRBV6-3|TRBJ1-5
CASSYISRVGQPQHF
TGTGCCAGCAGTTACATATCCAGGGTGGGTCAGCCCCAGCATTTT
>TRBD1|TRBV23-1|TRBJ1-4
CASSQGPGQGGEKLFF
TGCGCCAGCAGTCAAGGGCCGGGACAGGGAGGAGAAAAACTGTTTTTT
>-|TRBV6-5|TRBJ1-3
CASSYSKFNTIYF
TGTGCCAGCAGTTACTCGAAGTTTAACACCATATATTTT
>-|TRBV27|TRBJ2-2
CASSFDGVGELFF
TGTGCCAGCAGTTTCGACGGGGTCGGGGAGCTGTTTTTT
>TRBD1|TRBV5-1|TRBJ1-6
CASSLAPTGTGGSSPLHF
TGCGCCAGCAGCTTGGCTCCTACCGGGACAGGGGGCTCTTCACCCCTCCACTTT